A selection of T cell receptor beta chains follows, all from one sample in a study of blood T cell repertoires in COVID-19. Assay: immunoSEQ multiplex PCR; the TCRdb copy retains only in-frame clones and omits some. The repertoire holds some 83,000 clones, with 55% to 75% as singletons. The source material was peripheral blood. These receptors were obtained from a woman older than 75 with acute or convalescent COVID-19. Both conserved end residues are part of each CDR3. Fields, in order: V gene, clone size, J gene, D gene, CDR3 DNA, CDR3 protein. A D gene is named only where the DNA matches it firmly. The size entry is marked missing in some rows and otherwise reads once, few, many or a size class.

TRBV12-3/TRBV12-4,.,TRBJ1-2,TRBD1,TGTGCCAGCAGGTGGCAGGGGGACTATGGCTACACCTTC,CASRWQGDYGYTF
TRBV18,once,TRBJ1-3,.,TGTGCCAGCTCACCCGCGAGAAGAGACACCATATATTTT,CASSPARRDTIYF
TRBV12-3/TRBV12-4,.,TRBJ2-7,.,TGTGCCAGCAGTCCAATACAGGGACCCGAGCAGTACTTC,CASSPIQGPEQYF
TRBV12-3/TRBV12-4,.,TRBJ1-2,.,TGTGCCAGCAGACCCTACCTTGGGCATGGCTACACCTTC,CASRPYLGHGYTF
TRBV21-1,.,TRBJ1-2,.,TGTGCCAGCAGCACGAACAGGGGAGGAAACTATGGCTACACCTTC,CASSTNRGGNYGYTF
TRBV30,.,TRBJ2-1,TRBD2,TGTGCCTGGAGTAGGGGAGGGGACAATGAGCAGTTCTTC,CAWSRGGDNEQFF
TRBV27,.,TRBJ1-2,TRBD1,TGTGCCAGCAGCTCCAAGGGACAGGGGTTGAGCGGCTACACCTTC,CASSSKGQGLSGYTF
TRBV19,.,TRBJ1-2,TRBD1,TGTGCCAGTAGTACATTCTATCCTGGACAGGGTGGCTCCTATGGCTACACCTTC,CASSTFYPGQGGSYGYTF
TRBV7-2,.,TRBJ2-1,TRBD1,TGTGCCAGCAGCAGAAACAGGGGTGGCTACAATGAGCAGTTCTTC,CASSRNRGGYNEQFF
TRBV18,.,TRBJ1-1,.,TGTGCCAGCTCACCAGCGACCGGGAGAAACACTGAAGCTTTCTTT,CASSPATGRNTEAFF
TRBV10-3,once,TRBJ1-3,.,TGTGCCATCAGTGAGTCGCACAGGAGAGCCTCTGGAAACACCATATATTTT,CAISESHRRASGNTIYF
TRBV7-2,.,TRBJ1-2,.,TGTGCCAGCAGCTTAGCCGGTCCAGGGTCGGGTTATGGCTACACCTTC,CASSLAGPGSGYGYTF
TRBV9,.,TRBJ1-1,.,TGTGCCAGCATGAAAGGGGTGAACACTGAAGCTTTCTTT,CASMKGVNTEAFF
TRBV30,.,TRBJ1-6,.,TGTGCCTGGAGTGCCATTCGACAAGGGAGGAATAATTCACCCCTCCACTTT,CAWSAIRQGRNNSPLHF
TRBV5-1,.,TRBJ2-3,.,TGCGCCAGCAGCTTACAAGGGGGGCGGGAGCAAGATACGCAGTATTTT,CASSLQGGREQDTQYF
TRBV5-6,medium-sized,TRBJ2-7,.,TGTGCCAGCAGCTTTGGACAGAACCTGGAGCAGTACTTC,CASSFGQNLEQYF
TRBV28,.,TRBJ1-3,.,TGTGCCAGCAGTCCCCTTTTCTCTGGAAACACCATATATTTT,CASSPLFSGNTIYF
TRBV6-8,.,TRBJ1-4,.,TGTGCCAGCAATCGGCGGGAAAAACTGTTTTTT,CASNRREKLFF
TRBV7-9,.,TRBJ1-1,.,TGTGCCAGCAGCTTAGGTCAGTTTGAAGCTTTCTTT,CASSLGQFEAFF